What follows are 18 T cell receptor beta chains derived from one specimen sequenced in a study of blood T cell repertoires in COVID-19 (dated by TCRdb to the early 2020s). To prepare the library, the immunoSEQ multiplex PCR assay was applied. TCRdb holds this immuneACCESS table with in-frame rearrangements only. Some clones are missing; in checked studies, unresolved V genes explain under half, and the rest has no known cause. This sample lists 200,000 to 250,000 clones; 90% were detected once. The ten most abundant clones make up approximately 15% of the sample. Material for sequencing was PBMCs or T cells enriched from blood (not recorded which). These receptors were collected from a man aged 30 to 39 who had been exposed to COVID-19.

This clone appeared a few times. The chain is built from TRBV18 and TRBJ2-7, with D perhaps TRBD1 (5 bases). The V and J ends lost 5 bases and 1 base respectively, with 12 bases between them. The CDR3 sequence is 14 residues long. Per germline, CDR1 KGHSH and CDR2 LQKENI. The CDR3 sequence: CASSIQGESYEQYF. The CDR3 DNA follows: TGTGCCAGCTCAATTCAGGGCGAGTCCTACGAGCAGTACTTC.

The chain joins TRBV4-2 to TRBJ2-5; tentatively, D is TRBD2 (5 bases). Trimming took 0 bases from V and 2 from J, leaving 13 bases between them. Germline-derived CDR1 and CDR2 are LGHNA and YNFKEQ. The CDR3 spans 16 residues. As DNA, the CDR3 is TGTGCCAGCAGCCAAGATCAAGGGCTAGCACAAGAGACCCAGTACTTC. Translation gives CASSQDQGLAQETQYF.

In this sample, this clone turned up once. The chain couples TRBV14 to TRBJ2-3; possibly TRBD2 for D (6 bases). Germline CDR1 reads SGHDN; CDR2 reads FVKESK. The CDR3 runs 14 residues. Deletions cut 5 bases from V and 9 bases from J, with 18 bases between. CDR3 sequence reads: CASSYRLVPYTQYF. In DNA, the CDR3 is TGTGCCAGCAGCTACCGACTAGTTCCCTACACGCAGTATTTT.

This clone was detected only a few times. V and J are TRBV7-9 and TRBJ2-5, with TRBD2 matching over 8 bases. Germline CDR1 SEHNR, CDR2 FQNEAQ (reference sequence). The CDR3 spans 15 residues. J lost 5 bases, V lost 0 bases, and 5 bases had no gene match. The CDR3 DNA reads TGTGCCAGCAGCTTAGCAGTTCTAGCGGGTGAGACCCAGTACTTC. Residues: CASSLAVLAGETQYF.

The J gene is TRBJ1-5, the V gene TRBV15; D is unclear. The length of the CDR3 is 14 residues. Germline CDR1 and CDR2: LNHNV and YYDKDF (reference sequence). The V end lost 0 bases, the J end lost 6 bases, and 9 bases lay between the germline ends. The CDR3 nucleotides are TGTGCCACCAGCAGAGATCGGAGGGTTCAGCCCCAGCATTTT. Its protein product is CATSRDRRVQPQHF. Drawing the rest from reference TRBV15 and TRBJ1-5, the complete variable domain is DAMVIQNPRYQVTQFGKPVTLSCSQTLNHNVMYWYQQKSSQAPKLLFHYYDKDFNNEADTPDNFQSRRPNTSFCFLDIRSPGLGDTAMYLCATSRDRRVQPQHFGDGTRLSIL.

The rearrangement links TRBV10-3 to TRBJ2-3; D uncertain. V was trimmed by 4 bases and J by 2 bases, leaving 10 bases between them. The CDR3 extends over 14 amino acids. Germline CDR1 reads ENHRY; CDR2 reads SYGVKD. The CDR3 DNA is TGTGCCATCAGTGCAGAAGAATTCACAGATACGCAGTATTTT. Translation: CAISAEEFTDTQYF.

This clone was recorded once. This sequence joins TRBV2 and TRBJ1-5; 7 bases align to TRBD1. This CDR3 is built from 17 residues. The germline V gene encodes CDR1 SNHLY and CDR2 FYNNEI. V was clipped by 3 bases and J by 3 bases; unmatched bases: 11. CDR3 in DNA: TGTGCCAGCAGTGAGGCTGGGGGACAGTTTGTCAATCAGCCCCAGCATTTT. Translation gives CASSEAGGQFVNQPQHF.

The chain uses TRBV7-3 and TRBJ2-5; 12 positions agree with TRBD2. V trimming: 5 bases; J trimming: 1 base; junction bases outside the gene matches: 5. The CDR3 spans 16 residues. CDR1 and CDR2 from the germline V gene are SGHTA and FQGTGA. The chain's CDR3 is CASSLTSGGSQETQYF. The DNA of the CDR3 is TGTGCCAGCAGCCTTACTAGCGGGGGGAGCCAAGAGACCCAGTACTTC.

V and J are TRBV6-5 and TRBJ2-5, with a weak D call TRBD1 (6 bases). Germline CDR1 reads MNHEY; CDR2 reads SVGAGI. The CDR3 runs 13 residues. Trimming left V 11 bases short and J 2 bases short, with 15 bases between. CDR3 amino acids: CAATGPPQETQYF. Here the CDR3 DNA reads TGTGCCGCTACAGGGCCCCCACAAGAGACCCAGTACTTC.

To note about this clone: Relative to the germline gene, one junction end is altered; a read error may explain this. The chain employs TRBV10-3 and TRBJ2-3; no firm D call. CDR1 ENHRY and CDR2 SYGVKD come from the germline V gene. There are 13 residues in the CDR3. Here the CDR3 DNA reads TGTGCCATCACTGAGTTCCTAACAGATACGCAGTATTTT. This gives the protein CAITEFLTDTQYF.

The chain is built from TRBV6-5 and TRBJ2-7, with D tentatively TRBD2 (5 bases). Germline V gene data show CDR1 as MNHEY and CDR2 as SVGAGI. V lost 7 bases, J lost 4 bases, and 8 bases lay in between. The CDR3 is 11 residues long. CDR3 nucleotides: TGTGCCAGCAAGGAGGCTTACGAGCAGTACTTC. Its translation: CASKEAYEQYF.

The chain has TRBV27 and TRBJ2-7, with D perhaps matching TRBD2 (6 bases). This CDR3 contains 17 residues. Germline assignment: CDR1 MNHEY and CDR2 SMNVEV (reference sequence). Trimming shortened V by 1 base and J by 0 bases, and 16 bases separated the two germline ends. CDR3 sequence reads: CASSLFAGTEISYEQYF. CDR3 nucleotide sequence: TGTGCCAGCAGTTTATTCGCTGGGACTGAAATCTCCTACGAGCAGTACTTC.

CDR3 protein: CASSAFGTVNTGELFF. For the CDR3, the DNA is TGTGCCAGCAGTGCTTTCGGGACAGTGAACACCGGGGAGCTGTTTTTT. The chain couples TRBV6-1 to TRBJ2-2; 7 bases agree with TRBD1. J gave up 1 base and V 4 bases, and 6 bases lay outside the gene matches. CDR3 length: 16 amino acids. Germline-derived CDR1 and CDR2 are MNHNS and SASEGT.

This chain uses TRBV19 with TRBJ1-3, with D perhaps TRBD1 (6 bases). Germline CDR1 reads LNHDA; CDR2 reads SQIVND (reference sequence). The CDR3 runs to 14 residues. Trimming took 4 bases from V and 1 from J, leaving 8 bases between them. The CDR3 reads CASSKGHSGNTIYF. DNA for the CDR3: TGTGCCAGTAGTAAGGGACATTCTGGAAACACCATATATTTT.

The J gene is TRBJ2-1, the V gene TRBV6-2 or TRBV6-3, with D possibly matching TRBD2 (7 bases). This CDR3 has 14 amino acids. From germline, CDR1 is MNHEY and CDR2 SVGEGT. Trimming pared 2 bases from V and 9 bases from J, leaving 14 bases between. The CDR3 DNA reads as TGTGCCAGCAGTTACCGGGGGGCCTTAGGTGAGCAGTTCTTC. Translating it yields CASSYRGALGEQFF.

The rearrangement joins TRBV11-2 to TRBJ2-3; 7 nucleotides align to TRBD2. J was trimmed by 2 bases and V by 4 bases; bases with no gene match: 9. This CDR3 contains 16 residues. Looked up from germline, CDR1 is SGHAT and CDR2 is FQNNGV. CDR3 bases: TGTGCCAGCAGCTCGCGGGGTCTAGCGGACACAGATACGCAGTATTTT. Translating gives CASSSRGLADTDTQYF.

The chain joins TRBV5-6 to TRBJ1-2; 9 bases are shared with TRBD1. CDR3 length equals 12 residues. V was pared by 3 bases and J by 8 bases, with 2 bases of the junction left unmatched. Germline CDR1 reads SGHDT; CDR2 reads YYEEEE. CDR3: CASSWGQGGYTF. The CDR3 nucleotides are TGTGCCAGCAGCTGGGGACAGGGAGGCTACACCTTC.

By its share, this clone is medium-sized. The rearrangement uses TRBV6-5 and TRBJ2-7; 7 bases match TRBD1. J was trimmed by 5 bases and V by 4 bases; bases with no gene match: 5. The germline V gene has CDR1 MNHEY and CDR2 SVGAGI. This CDR3 has 13 amino acids. This CDR3 reads CASSWDRTNEQYF. In DNA form, the CDR3 reads TGTGCCAGCAGTTGGGACAGAACCAACGAGCAGTACTTC.